Sequencing of this TCR beta chain was carried out in a study of T cell repertoires in aging, cancer and after chemotherapy. Turning to the study itself: Six age groups, ranging from 30 or younger to 70 or older, included the donors. Patients with glioblastoma brain tumors were sampled before and after temozolomide-based therapy.

For this clonotype: Its antigen is not known.

The CDR3 has 15 residues. V shed 2 bases and J shed 0 bases, with 11 bases lying between them. Germline-derived CDR1 and CDR2 are DFQATT and SNEGSKA (reference sequence). Amplification of TCR beta used genomic DNA extracted from peripheral blood. Study-wide results and limits: In cancer patients, declining TCR diversity with age involved lost richness and lost evenness.

A mixed TRB-A/B primer pool amplified rearranged TRB by multiplex touch-down PCR. In TCRdb, the multiplex PCR reads were re-called with MiXCR into one record per CDR3 protein. The table has around 3,600 distinct CDR3 sequences, about 29% seen once. This chain links TRBV20-1 with TRBJ2-1; a weak D match, TRBD2 (5 bases). This sequence originates from a human donor with a solid tumor. Sequencing input: blood. The CDR3 DNA reads TGCAGTGCTAGAACCGTTCGGGGCTCCTACAATGAGCAGTTCTTC. Encoded protein: CSARTVRGSYNEQFF.